This passage covers 8 T cell receptor beta chains from one sample sequenced in a study of blood T cell repertoires in COVID-19. The repertoire was sequenced with immunoSEQ multiplex PCR; TCRdb's copy has only in-frame clones and lacks some. In the table there are 200,000 to 300,000 clones, about nine tenths of which are singletons. Sequencing was carried out using peripheral blood. The receptors stem from a man aged 25 to 45 with COVID-19, enrolled during active disease.

This chain connects TRBV7-3 to TRBJ2-5; TRBD2 aligns across 8 bases. The CDR3 runs to 13 residues. Germline lookup yields CDR1 SGHTA and CDR2 FQGTGA. J was trimmed by 7 bases and V by 5 bases; bases with no gene match: 6. This CDR3 reads CASSPLAVGTQYF. The DNA of the CDR3 is TGTGCCAGCAGCCCACTAGCGGTTGGGACCCAGTACTTC.

This rearrangement joins TRBV6-5 to TRBJ2-2; D is perhaps TRBD1 (5 bases). The CDR3 runs to 13 residues. Trimming pared 4 bases from V and 5 bases from J, leaving 8 bases between. Germline-derived CDR1 and CDR2 are MNHEY and SVGAGI. DNA of the CDR3: TGTGCCAGCAGTTCTAGGGGTACCGGGGAGCTGTTTTTT. Amino acid sequence: CASSSRGTGELFF.

V and J are TRBV7-2 and TRBJ2-1, with 10 positions matching TRBD2. V was pared by 5 bases and J by 1 base, with 8 bases of the junction left unmatched. CDR3 length: 17 amino acids. Looked up from germline, CDR1 is SGHTA and CDR2 is FQGNSA. The CDR3 sequence is CASSGTAGGTSYNEQFF. CDR3 coding DNA: TGTGCCAGCAGCGGGACAGCGGGGGGGACTTCCTACAATGAGCAGTTCTTC.

The rearrangement links TRBV12-5 to TRBJ1-1, with a possible D match to TRBD1 (5 bases). V was cut by 1 base and J by 5 bases, with 8 bases left in between. Germline V gives CDR1 LGHNT, CDR2 FRNRAP. The CDR3 sequence is 13 residues long. The CDR3 spells CASGLAGLTEAFF. The CDR3, as DNA: TGTGCTAGTGGTTTGGCAGGGTTGACTGAAGCTTTCTTT.

This clone was counted only a few times. V usage is TRBV7-9 and J usage is TRBJ1-6; TRBD1 might be the D (6 bases). The CDR3 extends over 15 amino acids. With 2 bases removed from V and 9 bases from J, the gap between germline ends came to 14 bases. Germline V gives CDR1 SEHNR, CDR2 FQNEAQ (reference sequence). The CDR3 bases are TGTGCCAGCAGCTTAAGACCCCAGGGGAGTTCACCCCTCCACTTT. Translating it yields CASSLRPQGSSPLHF.

The V call is TRBV3-1 (or the pseudogene TRBV3-2), the J call TRBJ2-7, with 7 bases that match TRBD2. The trim removed 0 bases at V and 4 bases at J, leaving 3 bases unmatched. CDR3 length: 14 amino acids. Looked up from germline, CDR1 is LGHDT and CDR2 is YNNKEL (reference sequence). The CDR3 spells CASSQDRGEYEQYF. In nucleotides, the CDR3 is TGTGCCAGCAGCCAAGATCGGGGGGAATACGAGCAGTACTTC.

The chain employs TRBV5-4 and TRBJ2-3; TRBD2 aligns across 9 bases. Trimming removed 2 bases from V and 3 bases from J; junction bases left unmatched: 4. CDR1 is SGHNT and CDR2 is YYREEE in the germline V gene (reference sequence). There are 15 residues in the CDR3. The CDR3 spells CASSLLAGMTDTQYF. The CDR3, as DNA: TGTGCCAGCAGCTTACTAGCGGGTATGACAGATACGCAGTATTTT.

Comment on this clone: One end of the junction does not line up with germline, which may come from a read error. The gene calls are TRBV11-2 and TRBJ2-7; tentative D call: TRBD2 (7 bases). This CDR3 is built from 15 residues. The germline gives CDR1 SGHAT, CDR2 FQNNGV. The CDR3, as DNA: TGTGCCAGCAGCTTAGTAAACAGGGAGGGCTCAGTACTGAACTTC. Protein sequence: CASSLVNREGSVLNF.